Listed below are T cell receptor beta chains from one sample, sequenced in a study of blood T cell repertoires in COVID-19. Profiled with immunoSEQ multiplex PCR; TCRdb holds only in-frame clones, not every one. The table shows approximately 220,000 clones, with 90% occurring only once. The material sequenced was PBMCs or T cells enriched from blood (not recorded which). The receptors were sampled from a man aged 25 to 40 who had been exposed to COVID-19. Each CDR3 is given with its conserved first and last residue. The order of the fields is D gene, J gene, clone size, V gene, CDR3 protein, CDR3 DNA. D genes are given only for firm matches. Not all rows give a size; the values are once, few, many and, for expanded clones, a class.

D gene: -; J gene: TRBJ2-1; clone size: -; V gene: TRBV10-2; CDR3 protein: CAGGTANEQFF; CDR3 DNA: TGCGCCGGAGGGACAGCCAATGAGCAGTTCTTC
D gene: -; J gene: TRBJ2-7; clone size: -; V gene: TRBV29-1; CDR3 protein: CSTLRGIEQYF; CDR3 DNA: TGCAGCACCCTACGGGGAATCGAGCAGTACTTC
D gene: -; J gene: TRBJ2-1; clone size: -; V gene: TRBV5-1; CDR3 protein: CASSLSPGVQEQFF; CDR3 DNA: TGCGCCAGCAGCTTGTCCCCCGGAGTCCAGGAGCAGTTCTTC
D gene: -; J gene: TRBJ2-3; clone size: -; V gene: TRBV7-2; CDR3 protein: CASSFGGATDTQYF; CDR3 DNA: TGTGCCAGCAGCTTCGGCGGGGCCACAGATACGCAGTATTTT
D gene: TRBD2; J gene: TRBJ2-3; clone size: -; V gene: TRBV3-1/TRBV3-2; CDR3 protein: CASSQVSRISGGDTDTQYF; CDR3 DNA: TGTGCCAGCAGCCAAGTTAGCCGGATTAGCGGGGGGGATACAGATACGCAGTATTTT
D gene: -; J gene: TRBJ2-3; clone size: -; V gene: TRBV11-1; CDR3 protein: CASSPGLTQYF; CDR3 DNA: TGTGCCAGCAGCCCAGGGTTAACGCAGTATTTT
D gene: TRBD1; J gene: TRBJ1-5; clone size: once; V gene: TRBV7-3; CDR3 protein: CASSPTTFTGEASQPQHF; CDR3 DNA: TGTGCCAGCAGCCCTACAACTTTCACAGGGGAGGCAAGTCAGCCCCAGCATTTT
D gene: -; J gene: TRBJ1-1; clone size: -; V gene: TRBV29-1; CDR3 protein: CSTRAEGTEAFF; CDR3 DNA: TGCAGCACCCGAGCGGAAGGGACTGAAGCTTTCTTT
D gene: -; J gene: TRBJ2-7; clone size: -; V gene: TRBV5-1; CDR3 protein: CASSLLDGPSYEQYF; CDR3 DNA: TGCGCCAGCAGCCTCCTCGATGGGCCATCCTACGAGCAGTACTTC
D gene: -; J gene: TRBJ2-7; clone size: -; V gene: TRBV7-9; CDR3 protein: CASSYVSSYEQYF; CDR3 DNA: TGTGCCAGCAGCTACGTGAGCTCCTACGAGCAGTACTTC
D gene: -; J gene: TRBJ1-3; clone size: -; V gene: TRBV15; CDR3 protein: CATTPGSSGNTIYF; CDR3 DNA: TGTGCCACGACCCCGGGGAGCTCTGGAAACACCATATATTTT
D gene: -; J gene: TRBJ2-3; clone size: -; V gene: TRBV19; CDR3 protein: CASSIDLSTDTQYF; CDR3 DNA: TGTGCCAGTAGTATAGACCTTAGCACAGATACGCAGTATTTT
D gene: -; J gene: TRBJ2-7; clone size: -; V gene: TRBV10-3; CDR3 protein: CAISASGEQYF; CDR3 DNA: TGTGCCATCAGTGCTTCGGGGGAGCAGTACTTC
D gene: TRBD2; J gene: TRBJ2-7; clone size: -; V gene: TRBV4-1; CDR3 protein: CASSQSGTLAYEQYF; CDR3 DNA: TGCGCCAGCAGCCAAAGCGGGACCTTGGCCTACGAGCAGTACTTC
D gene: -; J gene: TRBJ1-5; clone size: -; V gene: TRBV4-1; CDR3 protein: CASSQEVRTVDQPQHF; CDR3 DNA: TGCGCCAGCAGCCAAGAAGTTCGGACAGTCGATCAGCCCCAGCATTTT
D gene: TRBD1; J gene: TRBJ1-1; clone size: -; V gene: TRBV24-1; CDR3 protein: CATSDLQEDRALEVNTEAFF; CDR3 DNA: TGTGCCACCAGTGATTTGCAAGAGGACAGGGCCCTGGAGGTGAACACTGAAGCTTTCTTT
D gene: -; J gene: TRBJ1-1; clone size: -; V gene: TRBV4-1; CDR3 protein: CASSQEGVIGGQNTEAFF; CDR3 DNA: TGCGCCAGCAGCCAAGAGGGAGTCATTGGGGGCCAGAACACTGAAGCTTTCTTT
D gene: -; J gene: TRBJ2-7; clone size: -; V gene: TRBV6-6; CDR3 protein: CASSYSPTGSYEQYF; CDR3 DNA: TGTGCCAGCAGTTACTCCCCAACAGGATCCTACGAGCAGTACTTC
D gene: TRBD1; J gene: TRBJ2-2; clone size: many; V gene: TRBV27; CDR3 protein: CASRRQGAAGELFF; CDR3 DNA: TGTGCCAGCAGAAGACAGGGGGCAGCCGGGGAGCTGTTTTTT
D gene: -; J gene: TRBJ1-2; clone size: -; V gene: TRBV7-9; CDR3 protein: CASSPVEGRNYGYTF; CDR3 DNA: TGTGCCAGCAGCCCCGTGGAGGGAAGGAACTATGGCTACACCTTC
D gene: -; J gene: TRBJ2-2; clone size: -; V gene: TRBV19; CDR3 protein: CASSTGRAANTGELFF; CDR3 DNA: TGTGCCAGTAGTACCGGCAGGGCCGCGAACACCGGGGAGCTGTTTTTT
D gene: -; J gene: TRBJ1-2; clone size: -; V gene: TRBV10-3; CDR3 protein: CAISESGDWSFSYTF; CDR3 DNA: TGTGCCATCAGTGAGTCAGGGGACTGGTCTTTTAGCTACACCTTC
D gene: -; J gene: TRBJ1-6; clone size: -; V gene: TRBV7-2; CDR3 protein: CASSLSWGGNSPLHF; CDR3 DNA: TGTGCCAGCAGCTTATCTTGGGGGGGGAATTCACCCCTCCACTTT
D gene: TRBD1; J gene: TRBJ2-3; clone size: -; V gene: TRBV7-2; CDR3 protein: CARGTGTGGDTQYF; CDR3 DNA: TGTGCCAGGGGGACCGGGACAGGGGGTGATACGCAGTATTTT
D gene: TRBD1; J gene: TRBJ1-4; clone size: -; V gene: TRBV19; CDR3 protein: CASSRLGTANEKLFF; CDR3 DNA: TGTGCCAGTAGTAGGTTGGGGACAGCTAATGAAAAACTGTTTTTT
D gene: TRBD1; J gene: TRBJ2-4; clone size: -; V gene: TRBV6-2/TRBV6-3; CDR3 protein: CASSYRRTGAMGNIQYF; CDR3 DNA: TGTGCCAGCAGTTACCGACGGACAGGGGCGATGGGAAACATTCAGTACTTC
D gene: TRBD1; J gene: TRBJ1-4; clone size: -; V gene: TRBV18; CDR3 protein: CASSPIRGSTNEKLFF; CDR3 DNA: TGTGCCAGCTCCCCCATCAGGGGGTCCACTAATGAAAAACTGTTTTTT
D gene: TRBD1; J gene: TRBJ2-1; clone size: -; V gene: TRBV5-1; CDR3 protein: CASSLAGGRNNEQFF; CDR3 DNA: TGCGCCAGCAGCTTGGCAGGGGGACGCAACAATGAGCAGTTCTTC
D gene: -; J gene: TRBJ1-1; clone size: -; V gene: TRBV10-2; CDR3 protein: CATGVKTEAFF; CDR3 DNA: TGCGCCACAGGGGTTAAAACCGAAGCTTTCTTT
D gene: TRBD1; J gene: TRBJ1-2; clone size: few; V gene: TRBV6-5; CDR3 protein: CAIRGTAYGYTF; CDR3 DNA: TGTGCTATCCGAGGGACAGCCTATGGCTACACCTTC
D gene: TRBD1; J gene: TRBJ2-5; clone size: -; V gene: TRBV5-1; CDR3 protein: CASSLGTARETQYF; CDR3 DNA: TGCGCCAGCAGCCTAGGGACAGCCCGAGAGACCCAGTACTTC
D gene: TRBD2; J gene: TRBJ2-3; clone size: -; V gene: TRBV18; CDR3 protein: CASSLPTSGGSADTQYF; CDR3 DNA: TGTGCCAGCTCACTACCGACTAGCGGGGGCTCGGCAGATACGCAGTATTTT
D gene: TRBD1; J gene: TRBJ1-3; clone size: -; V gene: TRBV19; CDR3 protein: CASRQGIFSGNTIYF; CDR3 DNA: TGTGCCAGTCGACAGGGAATCTTCTCTGGAAACACCATATATTTT
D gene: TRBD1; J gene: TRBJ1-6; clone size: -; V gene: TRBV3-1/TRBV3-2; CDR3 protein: CASSQESGGTGQSPLHF; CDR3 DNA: TGTGCCAGCAGCCAAGAGAGTGGAGGGACAGGTCAATCACCCCTCCACTTT
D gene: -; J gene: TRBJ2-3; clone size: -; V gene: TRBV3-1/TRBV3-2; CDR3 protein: CASSRSATGDTQYF; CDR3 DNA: TGTGCCAGCAGCCGATCCGCAACCGGGGATACGCAGTATTTT
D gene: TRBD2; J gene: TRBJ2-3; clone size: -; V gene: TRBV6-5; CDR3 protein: CASSYSMGLVVDTQYF; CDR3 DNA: TGTGCCAGCAGTTACTCGATGGGACTAGTAGTAGATACGCAGTATTTT
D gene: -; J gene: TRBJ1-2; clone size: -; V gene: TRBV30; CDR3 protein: CAWGGYRHGYTF; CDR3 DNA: TGTGCCTGGGGGGGTTACAGGCATGGCTACACCTTC
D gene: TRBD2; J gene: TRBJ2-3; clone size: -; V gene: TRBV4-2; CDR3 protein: CASSQDPLAGGLNTQYF; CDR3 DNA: TGTGCCAGCAGCCAAGATCCTCTAGCGGGGGGTCTGAATACGCAGTATTTT
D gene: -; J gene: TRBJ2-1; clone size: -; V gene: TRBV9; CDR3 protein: CASSVAHGRWSSYNEQFF; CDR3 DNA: TGTGCCAGCAGCGTAGCGCATGGAAGATGGAGCTCCTACAATGAGCAGTTCTTC
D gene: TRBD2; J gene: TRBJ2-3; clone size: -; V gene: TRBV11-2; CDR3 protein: CASSNRTSGVDTQYF; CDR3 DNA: TGTGCCAGCAGCAACAGGACTAGCGGGGTGGATACGCAGTATTTT
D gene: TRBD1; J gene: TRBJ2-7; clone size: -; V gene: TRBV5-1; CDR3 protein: CASRSGQGAYEQYF; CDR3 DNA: TGCGCCAGCAGAAGCGGACAGGGGGCTTACGAGCAGTACTTC
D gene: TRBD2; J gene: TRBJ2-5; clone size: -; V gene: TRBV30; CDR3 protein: CAWSVASGGAAPETQYF; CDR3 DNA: TGTGCCTGGAGTGTGGCTAGCGGGGGGGCCGCTCCGGAGACCCAGTACTTC
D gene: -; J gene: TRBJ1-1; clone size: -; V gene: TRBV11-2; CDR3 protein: CASSLGQNTEAFF; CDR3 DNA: TGTGCCAGCAGCTTAGGACAGAACACTGAAGCTTTCTTT
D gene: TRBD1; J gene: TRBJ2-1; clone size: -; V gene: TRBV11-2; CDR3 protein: CASSFRRDRGYNEQFF; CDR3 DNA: TGTGCCAGCAGCTTCCGTCGGGACAGGGGTTACAATGAGCAGTTCTTC
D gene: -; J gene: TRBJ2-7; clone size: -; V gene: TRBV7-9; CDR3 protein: CASSSDRNEQYF; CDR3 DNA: TGTGCCAGCAGCTCCGACAGGAACGAGCAGTACTTC
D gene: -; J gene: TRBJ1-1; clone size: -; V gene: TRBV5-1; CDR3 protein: CASSPGGIGREAFF; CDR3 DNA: TGCGCCAGCAGCCCTGGGGGGATCGGTCGCGAAGCTTTCTTT
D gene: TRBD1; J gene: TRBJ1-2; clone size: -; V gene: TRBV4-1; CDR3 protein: CASSQEAWTGKRGYTF; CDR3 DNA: TGCGCCAGCAGCCAAGAGGCATGGACAGGGAAACGTGGCTACACCTTC
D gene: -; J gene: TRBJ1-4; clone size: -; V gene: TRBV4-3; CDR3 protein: CASSTRIGQPEKLFF; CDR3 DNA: TGCGCCAGCAGCACCCGAATCGGACAGCCTGAAAAACTGTTTTTT
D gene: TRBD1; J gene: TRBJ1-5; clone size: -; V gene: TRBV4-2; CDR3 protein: CASSQVRPGGPRVIAQHF; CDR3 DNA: TGTGCCAGCAGCCAAGTTAGGCCAGGGGGCCCTAGGGTCATAGCCCAGCATTTT
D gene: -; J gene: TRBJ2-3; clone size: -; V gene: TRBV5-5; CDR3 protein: CASSLVGGAGTDTQYF; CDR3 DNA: TGTGCCAGCAGCTTGGTGGGAGGAGCTGGCACAGATACGCAGTATTTT
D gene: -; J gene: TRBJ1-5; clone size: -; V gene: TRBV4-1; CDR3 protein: CASSQDPSGYSNQPQHF; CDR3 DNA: TGCGCCAGCAGCCAAGATCCTTCAGGTTATAGCAATCAGCCCCAGCATTTT
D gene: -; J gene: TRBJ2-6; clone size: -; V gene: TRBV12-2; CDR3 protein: CASRPQVKGQTQIADQGANVLTF; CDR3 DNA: TGTGCAAGTCGCCCGCAAGTCAAGGGACAGACACAGATCGCCGATCAAGGGGCCAACGTCCTGACTTTC
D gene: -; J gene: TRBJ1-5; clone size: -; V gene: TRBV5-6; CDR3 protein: CASSLNKGNRGNQPQHF; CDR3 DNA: TGTGCCAGCAGCTTGAATAAGGGGAATCGGGGCAATCAGCCCCAGCATTTT
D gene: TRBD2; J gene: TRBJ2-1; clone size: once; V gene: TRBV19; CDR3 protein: CASSMSGSYNEQFF; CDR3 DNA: TGTGCCAGTAGTATGAGCGGGAGCTACAATGAGCAGTTCTTC
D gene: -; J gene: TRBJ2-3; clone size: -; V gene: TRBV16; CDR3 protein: CASSQLVRTSTDTQYF; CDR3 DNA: TGTGCCAGCAGCCAATTAGTGCGGACTAGCACAGATACGCAGTATTTT
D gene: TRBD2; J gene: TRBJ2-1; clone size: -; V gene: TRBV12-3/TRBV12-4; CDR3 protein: CASRTSASGEFF; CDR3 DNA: TGTGCCAGCAGGACTAGCGCTAGCGGGGAGTTCTTC
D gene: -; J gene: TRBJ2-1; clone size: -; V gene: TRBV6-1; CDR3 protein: CASSDPRAYNGFNEQFF; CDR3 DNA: TGTGCCAGCAGTGATCCACGAGCTTATAATGGTTTCAATGAGCAGTTCTTC
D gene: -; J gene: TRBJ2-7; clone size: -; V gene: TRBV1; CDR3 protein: CTSSQDLRGLYEQYF; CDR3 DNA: TGCACCAGCAGCCAAGATTTGCGGGGGTTATACGAGCAGTACTTC
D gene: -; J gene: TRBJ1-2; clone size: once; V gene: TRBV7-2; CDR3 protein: CASSSHGGANYGYTF; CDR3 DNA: TGTGCCAGCAGCTCGCACGGGGGGGCTAACTATGGCTACACCTTC